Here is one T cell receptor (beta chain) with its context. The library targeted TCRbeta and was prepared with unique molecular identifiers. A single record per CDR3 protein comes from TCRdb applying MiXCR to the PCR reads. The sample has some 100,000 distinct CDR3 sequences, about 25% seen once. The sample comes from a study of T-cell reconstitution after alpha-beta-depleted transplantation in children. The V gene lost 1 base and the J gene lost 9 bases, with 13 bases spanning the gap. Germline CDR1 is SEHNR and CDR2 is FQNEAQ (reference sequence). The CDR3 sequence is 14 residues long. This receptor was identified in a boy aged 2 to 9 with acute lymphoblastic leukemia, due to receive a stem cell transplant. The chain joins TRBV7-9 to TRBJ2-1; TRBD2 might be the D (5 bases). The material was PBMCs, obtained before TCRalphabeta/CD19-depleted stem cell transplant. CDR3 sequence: CASSLENRLAEQFF. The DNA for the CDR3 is TGTGCCAGCAGCTTAGAAAATCGGCTAGCTGAGCAGTTCTTC.